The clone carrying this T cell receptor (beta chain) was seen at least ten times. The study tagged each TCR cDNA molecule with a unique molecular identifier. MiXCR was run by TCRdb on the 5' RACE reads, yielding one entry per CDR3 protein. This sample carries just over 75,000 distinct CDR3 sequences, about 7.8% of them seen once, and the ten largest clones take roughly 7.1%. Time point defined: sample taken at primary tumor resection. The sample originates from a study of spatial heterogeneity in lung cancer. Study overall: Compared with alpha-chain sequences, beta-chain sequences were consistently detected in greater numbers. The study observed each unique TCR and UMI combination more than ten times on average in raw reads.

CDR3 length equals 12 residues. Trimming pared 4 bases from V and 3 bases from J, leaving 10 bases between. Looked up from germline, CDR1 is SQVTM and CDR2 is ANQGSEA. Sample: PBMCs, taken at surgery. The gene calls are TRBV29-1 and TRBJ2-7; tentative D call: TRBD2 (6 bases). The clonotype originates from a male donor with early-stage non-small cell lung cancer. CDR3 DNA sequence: TGCAGCGTTGGGAGGACTAACTACGAGCAGTACTTC. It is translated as CSVGRTNYEQYF.